This entry lists 17 T cell receptor beta chains sequenced from one sample in a study of blood T cell repertoires in COVID-19. Data came from immunoSEQ multiplex PCR; TCRdb stores just in-frame clones and leaves some out. The sample holds a few hundred thousand clones, 80% to 90% seen once. Sequenced: peripheral blood. Every receptor here comes from a woman in her twenties or thirties with active or convalescent COVID-19.

The gene calls are TRBV5-8 and TRBJ1-6, with D possibly TRBD1 on 6 matching bases. Germline V lookup: CDR1 SGHTS, CDR2 YDEGEE. Trimming stripped 3 bases from V and 6 bases from J, with 10 bases between. This CDR3 comprises 14 residues. This chain's CDR3 is CASSYRDTNSPLHF. The CDR3 DNA sequence: TGTGCCAGCAGCTACCGGGACACTAATTCACCCCTCCACTTT.

The gene calls are TRBV6-6 and TRBJ1-4; 7 bases are shared with TRBD1. This CDR3 spans 14 amino acids. The junction had 5 bases not matched to a gene; V was cut back by 6 bases and J by 4 bases. The germline gives CDR1 MNHNY, CDR2 SVGAGI (reference sequence). The CDR3: CASRAQGGNEKLFF. The CDR3 DNA sequence: TGTGCCAGCAGAGCTCAGGGGGGTAATGAAAAACTGTTTTTT.

This clone was observed once. This rearrangement joins TRBV6-4 to TRBJ2-2, with TRBD2 matching 8 bases. Trimming removed 6 bases from V and 1 base from J; junction bases left unmatched: 1. CDR3 length: 14 residues. CDR1 is MRHNA and CDR2 is SNTAGT in the germline V gene. The CDR3 protein is CASRSGGNTGELFF. In DNA form, the CDR3 reads TGTGCCAGCAGAAGCGGGGGGAACACCGGGGAGCTGTTTTTT.

The chain carries TRBV6-5 and TRBJ1-1; TRBD1 is a possible D gene (6 bases). The germline V and J ends were trimmed by 0 bases and 0 bases, with 8 bases remaining between them. The germline CDR1 and CDR2 sequences are MNHEY and SVGAGI. The CDR3 sequence is 15 residues long. The chain's CDR3 is CASSYSQGLNTEAFF. CDR3 DNA: TGTGCCAGCAGTTACTCGCAGGGGCTGAACACTGAAGCTTTCTTT.

This chain joins TRBV5-1 and TRBJ2-2; D is possibly TRBD1 (6 bases). Trimming removed 2 bases from V and 5 bases from J, with 10 bases in between. CDR3 size: 14 residues. The V gene's germline CDR1 is SGHRS and CDR2 YFSETQ. In DNA, the CDR3 is TGCGCCAGCAGCTTCGCAGGGGTGACCGGGGAGCTGTTTTTT. It is translated as CASSFAGVTGELFF.

This clone came up once. The genes are TRBV28 and TRBJ2-7; the match to TRBD2 covers 11 bases. Losses at the gene ends were 5 bases for V and 3 bases for J; bases not matched to a gene: 9. The CDR3 has 16 residues. From germline, CDR1 is MDHEN and CDR2 SYDVKM. CDR3: CASSLLGTSGNYEQYF. The CDR3 region has the DNA TGTGCCAGCAGTCTCCTTGGGACTAGCGGAAACTACGAGCAGTACTTC.

This sequence joins TRBV7-2 and TRBJ1-1; no reliable D call. CDR1 is SGHTA and CDR2 is FQGNSA in the germline V gene. The CDR3 length is 16 residues. Trimming pared 1 base from V and 4 bases from J, leaving 16 bases between. CDR3 region: CASSLERAGRGTEAFF. The DNA of the CDR3 is TGTGCCAGCAGCTTAGAGAGGGCTGGACGTGGCACTGAAGCTTTCTTT. The full variable domain, its missing parts supplied by reference TRBV7-2 and TRBJ1-1, is GAGVSQSPSNKVTEKGKDVELRCDPISGHTALYWYRQSLGQGLEFLIYFQGNSAPDKSGLPSDRFSAERTGGSVSTLTIQRTQQEDSAVYLCASSLERAGRGTEAFFGQGTRLTVV.

This clone was recorded only once. The V gene is TRBV28, the J gene TRBJ1-6, with D possibly matching TRBD1 (5 bases). There are 15 residues in the CDR3. Deletions cut 2 bases from V and 7 bases from J, with 12 bases between. CDR1 and CDR2 from the germline V gene are MDHEN and SYDVKM. This CDR3 is CASSLRRDGNSPLHF. CDR3 nucleotide sequence: TGTGCCAGCAGTTTAAGGAGGGACGGAAATTCACCCCTCCACTTT.

The rearrangement joins TRBV5-4 to TRBJ1-1; D uncertain. This CDR3 contains 16 residues. In germline, CDR1 is SGHNT, CDR2 YYREEE (reference sequence). V was cut by 0 bases and J by 0 bases, with 12 bases left in between. The CDR3 is CASSLEPGSMNTEAFF. CDR3 coding DNA: TGTGCCAGCAGCTTGGAACCGGGTTCCATGAACACTGAAGCTTTCTTT.

The chain recombines TRBV11-2 with TRBJ2-1; the match to TRBD2 covers 11 bases. In germline, CDR1 is SGHAT, CDR2 FQNNGV. After removal of 5 bases from V and 4 bases from J, the junction contained 4 bases not matched to a gene. The CDR3 runs 15 residues. CDR3 sequence (DNA): TGTGCCAGCAGCACCGGGACTAGCGGATACAATGAGCAGTTCTTC. Translation: CASSTGTSGYNEQFF. The full variable domain, rest sourced from reference TRBV11-2 and TRBJ2-1, is EAGVAQSPRYKIIEKRQSVAFWCNPISGHATLYWYQQILGQGPKLLIQFQNNGVVDDSQLPKDRFSAERLKGVDSTLKIQPAKLEDSAVYLCASSTGTSGYNEQFFGPGTRLTVL.

This clone was recorded once. The V and J genes are TRBV28 and TRBJ1-1; D is ambiguous. V was trimmed by 3 bases and J by 1 base, leaving 12 bases between them. The CDR3 contains 15 residues. CDR1 and CDR2 (germline): MDHEN, SYDVKM. CDR3 sequence: CASSFQRLKNTEAFF. DNA for the CDR3: TGTGCCAGCAGTTTCCAGAGGTTGAAGAACACTGAAGCTTTCTTT.

This chain connects TRBV11-2 to TRBJ2-7; TRBD2 is a possible D gene (6 bases). The CDR3 is 16 amino acids. The V gene's germline CDR1 is SGHAT and CDR2 FQNNGV. The ends were cut back, 1 base at V and 5 bases at J, with 18 bases in the middle. The CDR3 nucleotides are TGTGCCAGCAGCTTAGCGGGCGGGATTCCCCCGGACGAGCAGTACTTC. It translates to CASSLAGGIPPDEQYF.

The genes are TRBV6-2 or TRBV6-3 and TRBJ1-6; 8 positions match TRBD1. CDR1 is MNHEY, CDR2 SVGEGT, per germline. The length of the CDR3 is 17 residues. Trimming at V came to 2 bases and at J to 5 bases, leaving 8 bases not matched to a gene. The CDR3 sequence: CASSYVAGGLNNSPLHF. In DNA form, the CDR3 reads TGTGCCAGCAGTTACGTAGCAGGGGGCTTGAATAATTCACCCCTCCACTTT.

As DNA, the CDR3 is TGTGCCAGCAGTCCGACTGGGAACACTGAAGCTTTCTTT. This encodes CASSPTGNTEAFF. The chain joins TRBV27 to TRBJ1-1; no reliable D call. Looked up from germline, CDR1 is MNHEY and CDR2 is SMNVEV (reference sequence). This CDR3 comprises 13 residues. V lost 5 bases and J 1 base, leaving 8 bases between the germline ends.

This clone has a handful of counts. This chain connects TRBV5-3 to TRBJ2-1; 10 bases line up with TRBD2. TRBV5-3 is given ORF status, its function remaining uncertain. CDR3 size: 15 residues. The ends lost 2 bases at V and 7 bases at J; junction bases unmatched: 6. The DNA for the CDR3 is TGTGCCAGAAGCTTTTCCCTAGCGGGGGAAAATGAGCAGTTCTTC. This encodes CARSFSLAGENEQFF.

J is TRBJ1-2 and V is TRBV30; possible D gene TRBD1, 5 bases. The V end was cut by 5 bases, the J end by 6 bases, with 19 bases between. The CDR3 has 14 residues. The germline V gene has CDR1 GTSNPN and CDR2 SVGIG (reference sequence). Here the CDR3 DNA reads TGTGCCTGGGCCCGACTTAGGGGCTCTCATGGCTACACCTTC. Protein product: CAWARLRGSHGYTF.

The V and J genes are TRBV30 and TRBJ1-1, with TRBD1 matching 8 bases. The CDR3 totals 13 residues. The J segment lost 5 bases and the V segment lost 4 bases, leaving 6 bases of the junction unmatched. The germline CDR1 and CDR2 sequences are GTSNPN and SVGIG (reference sequence). CDR3 loop: CAWTSGQGTEAFF. Written as DNA, the CDR3 is TGTGCCTGGACATCCGGACAGGGTACTGAAGCTTTCTTT.